Described below is a single TCR beta chain sequence and its context. Antigen: not known. It was with 60 Vbeta and 13 Jbeta primers that the PCR ran. The assay was immunoSEQ multiplex PCR, and TCRdb's table has in-frame clones only and misses some. The sample carries about 120,000 clones, 78% recorded once. This record belongs to a study of cytomegalovirus exposure and HLA in healthy donors. On the study more broadly: Out of 398 genotyped donors, 81% belonged to the Caucasian-associated ancestry cluster. Overall study results and limits: A later look showed TCR association rates differing by HLA locus, highest for DRB1 and lowest for HLA-C. Looking again later, the authors saw that most CMV-associated TCR beta chains seemed HLA-restricted.

The V gene lost 5 bases and the J gene lost 4 bases, with 14 bases spanning the gap. Germline CDR1 and CDR2: MNHEY and SVGAGI. This CDR3 is 14 amino acids long. The sequence derives from a young man in good health and CMV-seropositive. What was sequenced was PBMCs. The chain recombines TRBV6-5 with TRBJ1-2, with a possible D match to TRBD1 (5 bases). In DNA form, the CDR3 reads TGTGCCAGCAGTCCCCAGGGAGGGTCCTATGGCTACACCTTC. This sequence encodes CASSPQGGSYGYTF.